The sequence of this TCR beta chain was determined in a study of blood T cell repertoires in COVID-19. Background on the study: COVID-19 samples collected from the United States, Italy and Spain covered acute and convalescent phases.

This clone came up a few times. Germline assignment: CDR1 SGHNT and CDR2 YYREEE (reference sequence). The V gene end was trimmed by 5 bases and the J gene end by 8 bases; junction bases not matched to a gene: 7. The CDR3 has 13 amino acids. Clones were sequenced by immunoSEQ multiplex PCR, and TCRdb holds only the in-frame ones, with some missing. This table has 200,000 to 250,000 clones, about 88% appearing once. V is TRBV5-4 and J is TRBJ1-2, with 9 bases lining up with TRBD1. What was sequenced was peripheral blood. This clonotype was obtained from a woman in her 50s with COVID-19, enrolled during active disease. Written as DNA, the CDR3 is TGTGCCAGCAGTTATACAGGGGGCGGCGGCTACACCTTC. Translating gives CASSYTGGGGYTF.